Listed here is a single T cell receptor beta chain. Participants, patients aged 18 to 65, had newly diagnosed hyperthyroidism with a duration under 2 months. The study excluded patients with uncontrolled infection, other autoimmune disease, pregnancy or lactation. At first hyperthyroidism diagnosis, before any ophthalmopathy symptoms, the blood sample was collected. The authors obtained PBMCs from more than 8 ml of fresh peripheral blood. This specimen belongs to a study of T cells in Graves' hyperthyroidism and ophthalmopathy. Template material for amplifying TCR beta CDR3 regions consisted of RNA transcripts. When the TCR CDR3 underwent first-round RT-PCR, the HTBI primer set was used. TCRdb redid the calling of the multiplex PCR reads with MiXCR, one entry per CDR3 protein. The repertoire consists of some 600,000 distinct CDR3 sequences, with about 14% occurring once and the leading ten covering under 7%.

The CDR3 totals 15 residues. Looked up from germline, CDR1 is GTSNPN and CDR2 is SVGIG (reference sequence). Trimming took 4 bases from V and 2 from J; bases not matched to a gene: 9. The gene calls are TRBV30 and TRBJ2-3; 7 bases are shared with TRBD2. This TCR derives from a woman aged 25 to 39 with Graves' hyperthyroidism that later progressed to Graves' ophthalmopathy. Sequencing used blood. Here the CDR3 reads CAWTTVGGLTDTQYF. Here the CDR3 DNA reads TGTGCCTGGACCACTGTGGGAGGGCTCACAGATACGCAGTATTTT. The full variable domain, its missing parts supplied by reference TRBV30 and TRBJ2-3, is SQTIHQWPATLVQPVGSPLSLECTVEGTSNPNLYWYRQAAGRGLQLLFYSVGIGQISSEVPQNLSASRPQDRQFILSSKKLLLSDSGFYLCAWTTVGGLTDTQYFGPGTRLTVL.